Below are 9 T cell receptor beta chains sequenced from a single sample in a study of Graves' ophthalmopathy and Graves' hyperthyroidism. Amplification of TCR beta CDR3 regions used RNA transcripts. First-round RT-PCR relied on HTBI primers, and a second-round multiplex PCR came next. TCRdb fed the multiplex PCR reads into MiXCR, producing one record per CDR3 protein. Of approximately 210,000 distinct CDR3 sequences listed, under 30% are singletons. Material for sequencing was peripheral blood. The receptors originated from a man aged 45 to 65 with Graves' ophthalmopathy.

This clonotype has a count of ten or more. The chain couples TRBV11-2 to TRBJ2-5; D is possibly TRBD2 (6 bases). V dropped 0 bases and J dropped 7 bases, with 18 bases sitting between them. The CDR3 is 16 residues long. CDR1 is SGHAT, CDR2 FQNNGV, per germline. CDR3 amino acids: CASSLDIERLEVTQYF. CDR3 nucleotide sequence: TGTGCCAGCAGCTTAGATATTGAGAGACTAGAGGTGACCCAGTACTTC.

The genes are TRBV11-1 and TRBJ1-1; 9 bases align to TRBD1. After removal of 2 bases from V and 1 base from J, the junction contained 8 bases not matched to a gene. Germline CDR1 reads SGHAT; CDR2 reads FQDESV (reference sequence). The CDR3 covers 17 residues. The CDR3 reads CASSLSTGGLRNTEAFF. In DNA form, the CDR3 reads TGTGCCAGCAGCTTATCCACAGGGGGCTTAAGGAACACTGAAGCTTTCTTT.

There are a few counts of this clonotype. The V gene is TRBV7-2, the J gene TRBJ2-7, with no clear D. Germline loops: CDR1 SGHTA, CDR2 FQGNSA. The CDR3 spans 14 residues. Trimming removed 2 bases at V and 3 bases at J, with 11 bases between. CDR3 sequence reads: CASSLPPKSYEQYF. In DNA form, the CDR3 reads TGTGCCAGCAGCTTACCCCCGAAAAGCTACGAGCAGTACTTC.

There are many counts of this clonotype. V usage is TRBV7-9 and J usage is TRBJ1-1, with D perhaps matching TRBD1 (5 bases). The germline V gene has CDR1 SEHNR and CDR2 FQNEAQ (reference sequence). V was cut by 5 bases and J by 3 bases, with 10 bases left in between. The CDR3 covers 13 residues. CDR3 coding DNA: TGTGCCAGCAGCCTAGGGGAGGACACTGAAGCTTTCTTT. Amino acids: CASSLGEDTEAFF.

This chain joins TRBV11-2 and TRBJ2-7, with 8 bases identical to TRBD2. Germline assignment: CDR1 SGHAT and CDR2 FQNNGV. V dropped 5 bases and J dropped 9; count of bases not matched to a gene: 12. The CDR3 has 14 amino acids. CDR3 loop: CASSPSRGGVWQYF. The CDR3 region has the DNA TGTGCCAGCAGCCCGAGCCGGGGGGGAGTCTGGCAGTACTTC.

CDR3 residues: CASSFVRGQWNRDYYEQYF. The CDR3 bases are TGCGCCAGCAGCTTCGTTCGGGGGCAGTGGAACAGGGATTACTACGAGCAGTACTTC. The rearrangement uses TRBV5-1 and TRBJ2-7; the D call may be TRBD1 or TRBD2 (6 bases each). V was shortened by 2 bases and J by 3 bases, with 27 bases between the two germline ends. This CDR3 comprises 19 residues. Germline V gene sequence: CDR1 SGHRS, CDR2 YFSETQ.

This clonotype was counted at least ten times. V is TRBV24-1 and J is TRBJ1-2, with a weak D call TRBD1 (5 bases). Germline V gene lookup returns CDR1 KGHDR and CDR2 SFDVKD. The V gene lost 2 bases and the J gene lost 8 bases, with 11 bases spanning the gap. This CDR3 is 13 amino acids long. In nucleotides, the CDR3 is TGTGCCACCAGTGATTGGGACGATCGGGGCTACACCTTC. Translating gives CATSDWDDRGYTF.

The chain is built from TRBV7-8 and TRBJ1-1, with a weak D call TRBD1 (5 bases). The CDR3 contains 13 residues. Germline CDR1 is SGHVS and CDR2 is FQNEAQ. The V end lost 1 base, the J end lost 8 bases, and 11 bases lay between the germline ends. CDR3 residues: CASSLGSGREAFF. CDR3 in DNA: TGTGCCAGCAGCTTAGGATCAGGGAGAGAAGCTTTCTTT.

The CDR3 is CAASTGEHSPLHF. The CDR3 DNA reads as TGTGCCGCTTCGACAGGGGAACATTCACCCCTCCACTTT. The chain has TRBV6-1 and TRBJ1-6; 8 positions agree with TRBD1. This CDR3 region has 13 residues. Germline CDR1 reads MNHNS; CDR2 reads SASEGT. V shed 11 bases and J 8 bases; nucleotides not matched to a gene: 8.